Shown below are 22 T cell receptor beta chains from a single sample sequenced in a study of T cell changes during pregnancy in multiple sclerosis (dated by TCRdb to between 2017 and 2020). Library prep was done by the immunoSEQ multiplex PCR assay. TCRdb stores this immuneACCESS table with in-frame sequences only. Part of the clones is absent; in the studies checked, under half of the shortfall reflects unresolved V genes, and no reason is known for the rest. Present in this sample are 85,000 to 100,000 clones, roughly 92% of which were seen just once. The ten biggest clones cover around 0.99% of the sample. The sequences come from peripheral blood, collected after pregnancy. Receptors were obtained from a female donor with multiple sclerosis, enrolled in a pregnancy study.

V and J are TRBV11-2 and TRBJ2-1; TRBD2 is a possible D gene (7 bases). Looked up from germline, CDR1 is SGHAT and CDR2 is FQNNGV. The V and J ends lost 1 base and 4 bases respectively, with 14 bases between them. The CDR3 totals 16 residues. CDR3 amino acids: CASSLGRGARYNEQFF. For the CDR3, the DNA is TGTGCCAGCAGCTTAGGTCGGGGGGCCCGGTACAATGAGCAGTTCTTC.

The chain joins TRBV30 to TRBJ2-5; 9 bases fit TRBD2. The J call may be wrong; the DNA end is better matched by TRBJ2-7. There are 14 residues in the CDR3. CDR1 is GTSNPN, CDR2 SVGIG, per germline (reference sequence). Here the CDR3 reads CAWSDRGLAPEQYF. In DNA, the CDR3 is TGTGCCTGGAGTGATAGGGGACTAGCTCCCGAGCAGTACTTC.

This chain connects TRBV5-1 to TRBJ2-3; TRBD2 might be the D (5 bases). With 4 bases removed from V and 4 bases from J, the gap between germline ends came to 10 bases. Looked up from germline, CDR1 is SGHRS and CDR2 is YFSETQ. This CDR3 has 13 amino acids. CDR3 in amino acids: CASSPRGADTQYF. In DNA form, the CDR3 reads TGCGCCAGCAGCCCACGGGGAGCAGATACGCAGTATTTT.

The chain uses TRBV4-1 and TRBJ2-1; 7 bases fit TRBD2. The CDR3 is made up of 18 amino acids. Trimming took 0 bases from V and 4 from J; bases not matched to a gene: 12. CDR1 and CDR2 (germline): MGHRA, YSYEKL. CDR3 protein: CASSQEPPSSGGYNEQFF. Here the CDR3 DNA reads TGCGCCAGCAGCCAAGAACCCCCCTCTAGCGGAGGTTACAATGAGCAGTTCTTC.

J is TRBJ2-6 and V is TRBV27, with 7 bases matching TRBD1. After removal of 5 bases from V and 1 base from J, the junction contained 5 bases not matched to a gene. This CDR3 is 16 amino acids long. Germline CDR1 reads MNHEY; CDR2 reads SMNVEV (reference sequence). The CDR3 region is CASSPQQGSGANVLTF. CDR3 DNA sequence: TGTGCCAGCAGTCCTCAACAGGGGTCTGGGGCCAACGTCCTGACTTTC.

In its sample, this clone was seen once. The rearrangement links TRBV6-6 to TRBJ2-3; D perhaps matches TRBD2 (6 bases). The CDR3 covers 16 residues. Germline lookup yields CDR1 MNHNY and CDR2 SVGAGI (reference sequence). Between the trimmed V and J ends, which lost 2 bases and 4 bases, there was a span of 16 bases. The CDR3 protein is CASSYRVSGRADTQYF. CDR3 DNA: TGTGCCAGCAGTTACCGGGTTAGCGGACGAGCAGATACGCAGTATTTT.

This sequence joins TRBV5-4 and TRBJ2-3, with TRBD2 as a possible D gene (5 bases). Germline CDR1 and CDR2: SGHNT and YYREEE (reference sequence). The V end was cut by 3 bases, the J end by 8 bases, with 16 bases between. There are 14 residues in the CDR3. Written as DNA, the CDR3 is TGTGCCAGCAGCTCTCTTTTACTAGAGCCTACGCAGTATTTT. This translates into CASSSLLLEPTQYF.

CDR3 coding DNA: TGTGCCAGCAGCCCCCAGTCCCAGCCCCAGCATTTT. Protein: CASSPQSQPQHF. The chain employs TRBV7-2 and TRBJ1-5; no reliable D call. This CDR3 spans 12 amino acids. Germline values: CDR1 SGHTA, CDR2 FQGNSA. Trimming removed 5 bases from V and 7 bases from J, with 9 bases in between.

The chain links TRBV5-4 to TRBJ1-2, with 10 bases identical to TRBD1. Trimming cost V 6 bases and J 1 base; bases outside gene matches: 15. Germline V gene lookup returns CDR1 SGHNT and CDR2 YYREEE (reference sequence). The length of the CDR3 is 18 residues. The CDR3 spells CASTGSPRQGAFNYGYTF. The DNA of the CDR3 is TGTGCCAGCACTGGATCCCCCCGACAGGGGGCGTTTAACTATGGCTACACCTTC.

The chain uses TRBV29-1 and TRBJ2-5; 7 bases line up with TRBD1. This CDR3 is built from 13 residues. The junction had 8 bases not matched to a gene; V was cut back by 5 bases and J by 5 bases. The germline CDR1 and CDR2 sequences are SQVTM and ANQGSEA. CDR3 sequence reads: CSVRTGSRETQYF. The CDR3 DNA is TGCAGCGTTAGGACAGGCTCAAGGGAGACCCAGTACTTC.

V usage is TRBV5-6 and J usage is TRBJ1-1; D is undetermined. Germline V lookup: CDR1 SGHDT, CDR2 YYEEEE. This CDR3 is built from 13 residues. V lost 1 base to trimming and J lost 7 bases, with 11 bases between them. CDR3 amino acids: CASSLFGVGEAFF. DNA of the CDR3: TGTGCCAGCAGCTTGTTCGGGGTGGGTGAAGCTTTCTTT.

The gene calls are TRBV4-2 and TRBJ2-7; 8 bases agree with TRBD1. Trimming at V came to 4 bases and at J to 0 bases, leaving 11 bases not matched to a gene. CDR1 LGHNA and CDR2 YNFKEQ come from the germline V gene. The CDR3 has 17 amino acids. DNA of the CDR3: TGTGCCAGCAGCCTCACCTCAGGGGGCGGCGTCTCCTACGAGCAGTACTTC. It specifies CASSLTSGGGVSYEQYF.

This chain links TRBV5-1 with TRBJ1-1; no firm D call. V dropped 7 bases and J dropped 1 base, with 11 bases sitting between them. Germline CDR1 reads SGHRS; CDR2 reads YFSETQ. The length of the CDR3 is 13 residues. The chain's CDR3 is CASRVKSNTEAFF. The CDR3 coding sequence is TGCGCCAGCCGCGTCAAGTCGAACACTGAAGCTTTCTTT.

The gene calls are TRBV19 and TRBJ1-4; D remains ambiguous. This CDR3 region has 15 residues. The germline CDR1 and CDR2 sequences are LNHDA and SQIVND (reference sequence). V lost 6 bases and J lost 0, with 11 bases in between. The CDR3 DNA is TGTGCCAGTAGATCCCTCGTCTCAACTAATGAAAAACTGTTTTTT. Its protein is CASRSLVSTNEKLFF.

The V call is TRBV19, the J call TRBJ1-2, with 8 nucleotides matching TRBD1. Germline V gene lookup returns CDR1 LNHDA and CDR2 SQIVND (reference sequence). V shed 7 bases and J 8 bases; nucleotides not matched to a gene: 12. The CDR3 extends over 14 amino acids. The CDR3 sequence is CASTPGQGARGYTF. DNA of the CDR3: TGTGCCAGTACCCCCGGACAGGGCGCGAGGGGCTACACCTTC. The full variable domain, completed using reference TRBV19 and TRBJ1-2, is DGGITQSPKYLFRKEGQNVTLSCEQNLNHDAMYWYRQDPGQGLRLIYYSQIVNDFQKGDIAEGYSVSREKKESFPLTVTSAQKNPTAFYLCASTPGQGARGYTFGSGTRLTVV.

The genes are TRBV7-9 and TRBJ2-1; tentatively, D is TRBD1 (6 bases). The CDR3 totals 15 residues. The germline V gene encodes CDR1 SEHNR and CDR2 FQNEAQ (reference sequence). Deletions cut 6 bases from V and 6 bases from J, with 18 bases between. The CDR3 DNA follows: TGTGCCAGCAGTAACAGGGATTCCTCCCTCAATGAGCAGTTCTTC. It yields the protein CASSNRDSSLNEQFF.

The rearrangement links TRBV6-5 to TRBJ2-7, with D possibly TRBD2 on 5 matching bases. Trimming left V 3 bases short and J 0 bases short, with 15 bases between. Germline loops: CDR1 MNHEY, CDR2 SVGAGI. CDR3 length: 16 residues. The CDR3 sequence is CASSYWRSASSYEQYF. The CDR3, as DNA: TGTGCCAGCAGTTATTGGAGGTCCGCAAGCTCCTACGAGCAGTACTTC.

The chain uses TRBV19 and TRBJ2-1, with D possibly matching TRBD2 (6 bases). V lost 7 bases and J 6 bases, leaving 16 bases between the germline ends. This CDR3 has 14 residues. Germline V gives CDR1 LNHDA, CDR2 SQIVND (reference sequence). The CDR3 protein is CASMGREVSNEQFF. The CDR3, as DNA: TGTGCCAGTATGGGCAGGGAGGTCTCCAATGAGCAGTTCTTC.

J is TRBJ2-3 and V is TRBV5-1; 13 bases agree with TRBD2. There are 18 residues in the CDR3. Germline CDR1 SGHRS, CDR2 YFSETQ. The J segment lost 2 bases and the V segment lost 4 bases, leaving 10 bases of the junction unmatched. For the CDR3, the DNA is TGCGCCAGCAGCCGCATCACTAGCGGGAGGGGTTACACAGATACGCAGTATTTT. Translation gives CASSRITSGRGYTDTQYF.

The rearrangement joins TRBV5-1 to TRBJ2-7; 7 bases map to TRBD1. The CDR3 has 14 amino acids. The V and J ends lost 2 bases and 3 bases, in that order; junction bases with no gene match: 5. The germline V gene encodes CDR1 SGHRS and CDR2 YFSETQ. CDR3 nucleotides: TGCGCCAGCAGCTTAAAGGGGGCAGTCTACGAGCAGTACTTC. Its translation is CASSLKGAVYEQYF.

The chain employs TRBV21-1 and TRBJ1-5. TRBV21-1 is classified as a pseudogene. The CDR3 loop spans 15 amino acids. The DNA for the CDR3 is TGTGCCAGCAGCTTTCAGGGAGGGTCCAATCAGCCCCAGCATTTT. Translated, it gives CASSFQGGSNQPQHF.

The chain recombines TRBV5-1 with TRBJ1-1; 8 positions match TRBD1. Germline CDR1 and CDR2: SGHRS and YFSETQ. The CDR3 totals 16 residues. With V trimmed by 0 bases and J by 0 bases, 4 bases remained unmatched. The CDR3 sequence is CASSLAWTGLNTEAFF. The CDR3 nucleotides are TGCGCCAGCAGCTTGGCTTGGACAGGGCTGAACACTGAAGCTTTCTTT. Together with reference TRBV5-1 and TRBJ1-1, the CDR3 gives the full variable domain: KAGVTQTPRYLIKTRGQQVTLSCSPISGHRSVSWYQQTPGQGLQFLFEYFSETQRNKGNFPGRFSGRQFSNSRSEMNVSTLELGDSALYLCASSLAWTGLNTEAFFGQGTRLTVV.